This T cell receptor (beta chain) comes out of a study of blood T cell repertoires in COVID-19 (dated by TCRdb to 2020 to 2021). About the investigation overall: Collaborator samples came from the United States, Italy and Spain and covered acute and convalescent phases of COVID-19. Samples were obtained from the ongoing ImmuneRACE study (first 160 participants) and from about 1,300 subjects provided by 6 global collaborators. The prospective study material was composed of cDNA or gDNA derived from T cells, B-cell-depleted T cells, or PBMCs. Subjects who had been exposed to COVID-19, were actively infected with it, or had recovered from it provided the deeply sampled blood TCRbeta repertoires that made up the dataset. The sample metadata nearly always contained a de-identified subject ID, COVID-19 status, age in years and sex. A freely available public database, intended as a resource for researchers studying the immune response to SARS-CoV-2, is where the repertoires were released. Where available, HLA class I and class II types were taken from metadata supplied by the sample provider and were not determined by assay-based typing. Beyond this particular receptor, the publication reports: Clinical and demographic metadata were provided uncurated, with the amount varying by source and participant.

TCRbeta CDR3 regions were amplified from genomic DNA using the immunoSEQ Assay, a bias-controlled multiplex PCR. The published analysis was carried out like this. Nucleated cell counts per sample were estimated from amplification of reference gene primers within the assay. To quantify the absolute abundance of each unique TCRbeta CDR3 rearrangement, sequence reads were collapsed and filtered. For each sample, productive Simpson clonality was calculated as the square root of Simpson's diversity index across productive rearrangements. TCRdb mirrors the immuneACCESS table, restricted to in-frame sequences. Some clones are absent from its copies; in checked studies, under half trace to an unresolved V gene, and the reason for the others is unknown. That table furnishes V, J and clone size, whereas the DNA furnished D and trimming. The sample includes hundreds of thousands of clones, with around 87% observed a single time. Roughly 16% of the sample goes to the ten largest clones.

The CDR1 and CDR2 encoded by the germline V gene are MGHDK and SYGVNS. From V the trimming removes 7 bases and from J it removes 7 bases, while the gene matches leave 5 bases of the junction unaccounted for. The CDR3 goes from the cysteine to the phenylalanine over 14 residues. The sequence is cut down to CDR3 DNA, 42 bases in frame from base 1. This clone has just a few counts. It lacks a known antigen. Base-call qualities are not available, and no considerably larger clone is one nucleotide away. Participants in the prospective study were aged about 18 to 95 years, lived in under 30 United States geographic areas, and enrolled through a virtual design. Cohort assignment in the prospective study relied on participant-reported clinical history from a screening survey and a study questionnaire. Exposed participants had been in contact, within 2 weeks of entering the study, with a person who had a PCR-confirmed or clinician-diagnosed case of COVID-19. In the prospective study, whole blood, serum and a nasopharyngeal or oropharyngeal swab were collected from each participant by mobile phlebotomists. Prospective study participants could optionally give additional blood draws and questionnaires over an approximately 2-month period. Prospective study blood samples were shipped either frozen or at room temperature before DNA extraction.

Sequenced: PBMCs or T cells enriched from blood (not recorded which). The chain joins TRBV25-1 to TRBJ1-6; TRBD1 fits 9 bases in the junction. This clonotype originated in a man younger than 40 who had been exposed to COVID-19. The DNA is as follows: TGTGCCAGCATACCGGGACAGGGAAATTCACCCCTCCACTTT. Translation gives CASIPGQGNSPLHF. With the rest looked up from the reference TRBV25-1 and TRBJ1-6 genes rather than sequenced, the full variable domain is EADIYQTPRYLVIGTGKKITLECSQTMGHDKMYWYQQDPGMELHLIHYSYGVNSTEKGDLSSESTVSRIRTEHFPLTLESARPSHTSQYLCASIPGQGNSPLHFGNGTRLTVT.